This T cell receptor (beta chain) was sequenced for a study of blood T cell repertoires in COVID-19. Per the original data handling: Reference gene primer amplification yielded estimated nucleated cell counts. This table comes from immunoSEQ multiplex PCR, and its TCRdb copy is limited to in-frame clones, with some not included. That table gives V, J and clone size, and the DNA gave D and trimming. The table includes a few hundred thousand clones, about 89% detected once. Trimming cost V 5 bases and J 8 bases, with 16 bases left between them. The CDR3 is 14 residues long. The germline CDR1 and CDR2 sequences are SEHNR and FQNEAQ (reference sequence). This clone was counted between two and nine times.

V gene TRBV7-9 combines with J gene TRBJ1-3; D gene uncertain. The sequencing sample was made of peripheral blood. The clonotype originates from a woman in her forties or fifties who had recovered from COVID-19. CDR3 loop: CASSQSGVLDTIYF. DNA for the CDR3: TGTGCCAGCAGCCAGAGCGGAGTTTTGGACACCATATATTTT.